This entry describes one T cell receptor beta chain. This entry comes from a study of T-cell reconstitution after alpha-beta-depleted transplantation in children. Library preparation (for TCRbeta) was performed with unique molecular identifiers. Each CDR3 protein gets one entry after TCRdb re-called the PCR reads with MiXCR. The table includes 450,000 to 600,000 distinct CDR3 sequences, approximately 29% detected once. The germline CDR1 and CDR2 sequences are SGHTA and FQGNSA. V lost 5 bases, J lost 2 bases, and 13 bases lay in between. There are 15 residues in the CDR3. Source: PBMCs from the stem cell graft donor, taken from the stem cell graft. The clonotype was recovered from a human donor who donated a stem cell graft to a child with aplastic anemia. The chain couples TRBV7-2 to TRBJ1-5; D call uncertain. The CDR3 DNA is TGTGCCAGCAGCCCTAAAATAGGTGGCAATCAGCCCCAGCATTTT. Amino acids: CASSPKIGGNQPQHF.